This T cell receptor (beta chain) was obtained from a study of blood T cells in healthy people across ages. The use of a sample-barcoded 5' primer and a J-beta primer mix characterized a second PCR of roughly 7 to 11 cycles. TCRdb reanalysed the 5' RACE reads using MiXCR and keeps one entry per CDR3 protein. The repertoire holds approximately 1.5 million distinct CDR3 sequences, about 35% seen once, with approximately 10% in the top ten. Findings of the study overall: Naive and antigen-experienced cells could not be conclusively compared, given unsorted PBMCs.

The CDR3 is made up of 16 amino acids. The germline CDR1 and CDR2 sequences are SGDLS and YYNGEE. As concerns this clonotype: Its antigen is still unknown. One end of the junction does not line up with germline, which may come from a read error.

Input material: blood. The rearrangement joins TRBV9 to TRBJ2-1; D is perhaps TRBD2 (9 bases). This receptor was identified in a woman aged 25 to 45 in good health. CDR3 in DNA: TGTGCCAGCGGAGGGGCTAGCGGGACAGGCGGCAATAAGCAGTTCTTC. Translated: CASGGASGTGGNKQFF.